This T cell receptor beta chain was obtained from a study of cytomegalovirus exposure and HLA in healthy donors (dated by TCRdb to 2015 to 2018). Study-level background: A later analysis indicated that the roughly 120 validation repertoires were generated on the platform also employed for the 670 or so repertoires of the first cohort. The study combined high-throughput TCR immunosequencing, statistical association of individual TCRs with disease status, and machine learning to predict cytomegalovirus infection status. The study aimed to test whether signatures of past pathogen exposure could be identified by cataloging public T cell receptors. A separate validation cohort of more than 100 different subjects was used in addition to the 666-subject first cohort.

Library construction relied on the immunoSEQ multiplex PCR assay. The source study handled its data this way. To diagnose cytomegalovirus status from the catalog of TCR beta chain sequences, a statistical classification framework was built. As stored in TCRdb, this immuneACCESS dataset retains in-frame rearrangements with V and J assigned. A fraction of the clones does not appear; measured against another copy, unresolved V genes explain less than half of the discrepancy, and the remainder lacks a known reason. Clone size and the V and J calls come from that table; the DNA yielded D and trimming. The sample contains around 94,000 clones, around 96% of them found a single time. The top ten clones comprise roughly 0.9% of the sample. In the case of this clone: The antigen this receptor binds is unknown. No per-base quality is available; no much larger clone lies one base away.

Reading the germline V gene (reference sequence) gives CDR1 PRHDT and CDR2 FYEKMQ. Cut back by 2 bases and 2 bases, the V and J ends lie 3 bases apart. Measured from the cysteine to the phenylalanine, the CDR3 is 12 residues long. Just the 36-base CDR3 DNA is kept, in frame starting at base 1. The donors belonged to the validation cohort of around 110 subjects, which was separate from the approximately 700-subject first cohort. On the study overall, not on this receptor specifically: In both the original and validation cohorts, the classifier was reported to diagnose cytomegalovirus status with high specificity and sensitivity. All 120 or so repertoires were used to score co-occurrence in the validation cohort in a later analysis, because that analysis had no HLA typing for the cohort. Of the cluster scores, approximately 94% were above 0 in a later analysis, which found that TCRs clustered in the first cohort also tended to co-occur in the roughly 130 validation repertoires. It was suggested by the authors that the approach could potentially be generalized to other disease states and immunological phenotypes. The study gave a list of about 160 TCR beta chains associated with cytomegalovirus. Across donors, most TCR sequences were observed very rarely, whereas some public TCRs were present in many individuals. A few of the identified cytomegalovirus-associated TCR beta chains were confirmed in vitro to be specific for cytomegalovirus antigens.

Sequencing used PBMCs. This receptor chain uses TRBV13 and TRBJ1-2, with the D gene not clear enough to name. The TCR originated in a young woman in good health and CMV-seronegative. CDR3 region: CASSLLNYGYTF. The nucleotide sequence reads TGTGCCAGCAGCTTACTGAACTATGGCTACACCTTC.